The 32 T cell receptor beta chains in this list originate from one sample, sequenced in a study of T cell responses to AZD1222 COVID-19 vaccine. Assay: immunoSEQ multiplex PCR; the TCRdb copy retains only in-frame clones and omits some. The repertoire includes some 150,000 clones, about 92% of them detected once, and 1.5% to 2% sits in the top ten. This specimen consisted of peripheral blood, obtained on day 0 of AZD1222 vaccination. These receptors originate from an adult in good health.

The V and J genes are TRBV30 and TRBJ1-2, with 10 bases identical to TRBD1. From germline, CDR1 is GTSNPN and CDR2 SVGIG (reference sequence). This CDR3 has 15 residues. Unmatched junction bases numbered 10, after V lost 2 bases and J lost 7 bases. This CDR3 reads CAWSTPTGGAFGYTF. The CDR3 coding sequence is TGTGCCTGGAGTACACCGACAGGGGGCGCTTTTGGCTACACCTTC.

This chain links TRBV7-9 with TRBJ1-1, with 9 bases fitting TRBD1. The CDR3 loop spans 17 amino acids. V trimming: 1 base; J trimming: 0 bases; junction bases outside the gene matches: 6. Germline CDR1 is SEHNR and CDR2 is FQNEAQ (reference sequence). The CDR3 loop reads CASSLVGTGLMNTEAFF. For the CDR3, the DNA is TGTGCCAGCAGCTTAGTGGGGACAGGGCTCATGAACACTGAAGCTTTCTTT. The full variable domain, rest sourced from reference TRBV7-9 and TRBJ1-1, is DTGVSQNPRHKITKRGQNVTFRCDPISEHNRLYWYRQTLGQGPEFLTYFQNEAQLEKSRLLSDRFSAERPKGSFSTLEIQRTEQGDSAMYLCASSLVGTGLMNTEAFFGQGTRLTVV.

The V and J genes are TRBV28 and TRBJ2-5, with 15 nucleotides matching TRBD2. Trimming took 3 bases from V and 0 from J; bases not matched to a gene: 11. CDR3 length: 20 residues. Germline CDR1 and CDR2: MDHEN and SYDVKM. The DNA of the CDR3 is TGTGCCAGCAGTTTCAGACCCGGGACTAGCGGGGGGCGAAACCAAGAGACCCAGTACTTC. Translated: CASSFRPGTSGGRNQETQYF.

This CDR3 is CASRATGRSNSPLHF. CDR3 in DNA: TGTGCAAGTCGCGCCACGGGACGGTCAAATTCACCCCTCCACTTT. The genes are TRBV12-2 and TRBJ1-6. TRBV12-2 is designated a pseudogene. The length of the CDR3 is 15 residues.

The chain couples TRBV19 to TRBJ1-4, with 9 positions matching TRBD1. Germline V gene data show CDR1 as LNHDA and CDR2 as SQIVND (reference sequence). The CDR3 runs 14 residues. V gave up 6 bases and J gave up 8 bases; unmatched junction bases: 7. CDR3 protein: CASSRDRAGEKLFF. The CDR3 DNA reads as TGTGCCAGTAGCAGGGACAGGGCGGGGGAAAAACTGTTTTTT. Full variable domain (missing parts from reference TRBV19 and TRBJ1-4): DGGITQSPKYLFRKEGQNVTLSCEQNLNHDAMYWYRQDPGQGLRLIYYSQIVNDFQKGDIAEGYSVSREKKESFPLTVTSAQKNPTAFYLCASSRDRAGEKLFFGSGTQLSVL.

The chain links TRBV3-1 (or the pseudogene TRBV3-2) to TRBJ2-3, with 7 bases lining up with TRBD2. J lost 4 bases, V lost 2 bases, and 9 bases had no gene match. In germline, CDR1 is LGHDT, CDR2 YNNKEL (reference sequence). The CDR3 is made up of 16 amino acids. As DNA, the CDR3 is TGTGCCAGCAGCCAAACCCGTCTAGCGGTCTCAGATACGCAGTATTTT. Translating gives CASSQTRLAVSDTQYF.

The CDR3 loop reads CASSLEGTGWGNEQFF. The CDR3, as DNA: TGCGCCAGCAGCCTGGAAGGGACAGGGTGGGGAAATGAGCAGTTCTTC. The rearrangement joins TRBV4-1 to TRBJ2-1, with 9 bases lining up with TRBD1. Per the germline V gene, CDR1 is MGHRA and CDR2 is YSYEKL. The CDR3 loop spans 16 amino acids. V lost 4 bases and J lost 7; bases outside the gene matches: 11.

V usage is TRBV7-6 and J usage is TRBJ1-3, with D unresolved. The CDR3 sequence is 15 residues long. The V end lost 0 bases, the J end lost 3 bases, and 9 bases lay between the germline ends. Germline loops: CDR1 SGHVS, CDR2 FNYEAQ. Here the CDR3 reads CASSLAGNLGNTIYF. The DNA for the CDR3 is TGTGCCAGCAGCTTAGCCGGCAATCTTGGAAACACCATATATTTT.

The chain is built from TRBV19 and TRBJ1-5; no reliable D call. Germline values: CDR1 LNHDA, CDR2 SQIVND (reference sequence). This CDR3 has 14 residues. V was cut by 5 bases and J by 6 bases, with 14 bases left in between. The CDR3 spells CASSVREYGQPQHF. The CDR3 DNA reads TGTGCCAGTAGTGTAAGGGAGTACGGTCAGCCCCAGCATTTT.

The V gene is TRBV10-2, the J gene TRBJ1-2, with D uncertain. V was trimmed by 3 bases and J by 2 bases, leaving 7 bases between them. CDR1 and CDR2 from the germline V gene are WSHSY and SAAADI. The CDR3 is 13 residues long. This chain's CDR3 is CASSDVLNYGYTF. Here the CDR3 DNA reads TGCGCCAGCAGTGATGTCTTAAACTATGGCTACACCTTC.

This chain uses TRBV30 with TRBJ1-6; D is undetermined. CDR1 is GTSNPN and CDR2 is SVGIG in the germline V gene (reference sequence). Trimming stripped 1 base from V and 3 bases from J, with 13 bases between. The CDR3 loop spans 16 amino acids. CDR3 nucleotides: TGTGCCTGGAGTGACTTGGGAATGGGCTATAATTCACCCCTCCACTTT. It is translated as CAWSDLGMGYNSPLHF. The full variable domain, its missing parts supplied by reference TRBV30 and TRBJ1-6, is SQTIHQWPATLVQPVGSPLSLECTVEGTSNPNLYWYRQAAGRGLQLLFYSVGIGQISSEVPQNLSASRPQDRQFILSSKKLLLSDSGFYLCAWSDLGMGYNSPLHFGNGTRLTVT.

This chain joins TRBV27 and TRBJ1-1; TRBD1 is a possible D gene (5 bases). The V end lost 5 bases, the J end lost 0 bases, and 16 bases lay between the germline ends. The V gene's germline CDR1 is MNHEY and CDR2 SMNVEV (reference sequence). This CDR3 spans 16 amino acids. CDR3 residues: CASSPRAQGVNTEAFF. The CDR3 DNA reads TGTGCCAGCAGTCCAAGGGCCCAGGGAGTGAACACTGAAGCTTTCTTT.

The chain carries TRBV28 and TRBJ2-3, with D possibly matching TRBD1 (6 bases). CDR3 length: 15 residues. The V end lost 2 bases, the J end lost 1 base, and 10 bases lay between the germline ends. The germline V gene encodes CDR1 MDHEN and CDR2 SYDVKM. The CDR3 DNA is TGTGCCAGCAGTTTAGGGGGCTGGGGCACAGATACGCAGTATTTT. It specifies CASSLGGWGTDTQYF.

The CDR3 region is CASSFVLEGYEQYF. As DNA, the CDR3 is TGTGCCAGCAGTTTTGTCTTAGAGGGGTACGAGCAGTACTTC. The V gene is TRBV6-5, the J gene TRBJ2-7; D tentatively reads TRBD1 or TRBD2 (5 bases each). Germline values: CDR1 MNHEY, CDR2 SVGAGI. With 4 bases removed from V and 4 bases from J, the gap between germline ends came to 14 bases. CDR3 length: 14 amino acids.

This chain's CDR3 is CAISDLAGEQYF. CDR3 DNA: TGTGCCATCAGTGACCTCGCGGGCGAGCAGTACTTC. V and J are TRBV10-3 and TRBJ2-7; D is perhaps TRBD2 (5 bases). The V and J ends lost 3 bases and 6 bases respectively, with 9 bases between them. The CDR3 totals 12 residues. Germline lookup yields CDR1 ENHRY and CDR2 SYGVKD.

The V call is TRBV3-1 (or the pseudogene TRBV3-2), the J call TRBJ1-3, with D maybe TRBD1 (5 bases). The CDR3 length is 13 residues. Trimming stripped 0 bases from V and 10 bases from J, with 10 bases between. Germline V gene data show CDR1 as LGHDT and CDR2 as YNNKEL (reference sequence). The CDR3 spells CASSQDRARTIYF. CDR3 sequence (DNA): TGTGCCAGCAGCCAAGACAGGGCGAGGACCATATATTTT.

V is TRBV7-9 and J is TRBJ2-7; D not resolved. The CDR3 loop spans 12 amino acids. Germline V gives CDR1 SEHNR, CDR2 FQNEAQ (reference sequence). DNA of the CDR3: TGTGCAACCGGGCGGTCCTCCTACGAGCAGTACTTC. Translation gives CATGRSSYEQYF.

This chain joins TRBV5-5 and TRBJ1-5, with D perhaps matching TRBD1 (6 bases). Trimming pared 6 bases from V and 0 bases from J, leaving 13 bases between. The CDR3 covers 15 residues. The germline V gene has CDR1 SGHKS and CDR2 YYEKEE (reference sequence). CDR3: CASTLTGYSNQPQHF. CDR3 nucleotides: TGTGCCAGCACCCTCACAGGGTATAGCAATCAGCCCCAGCATTTT.

The rearrangement links TRBV27 to TRBJ2-7, with 11 bases aligning to TRBD2. This CDR3 spans 15 amino acids. CDR1 and CDR2 (germline): MNHEY, SMNVEV (reference sequence). The ends lost 10 bases at V and 7 bases at J; junction bases unmatched: 15. The DNA for the CDR3 is TGTGCCACCGAAATCCGTAGCGGGGGGGCCGGGGAGCAGTACTTC. It specifies CATEIRSGGAGEQYF.

J is TRBJ1-2 and V is TRBV7-2, with D perhaps matching TRBD1 (5 bases). The V and J ends lost 3 bases and 6 bases respectively, with 17 bases between them. The CDR3 extends over 15 amino acids. CDR1 is SGHTA, CDR2 FQGNSA, per germline. DNA of the CDR3: TGTGCCAGCAGCTTCGCCCGGGGGGGAAGAAATGGCTACACCTTC. Encoded protein: CASSFARGGRNGYTF. Full variable domain (outside the CDR3, taken from reference TRBV7-2 and TRBJ1-2): GAGVSQSPSNKVTEKGKDVELRCDPISGHTALYWYRQSLGQGLEFLIYFQGNSAPDKSGLPSDRFSAERTGGSVSTLTIQRTQQEDSAVYLCASSFARGGRNGYTFGSGTRLTVV.

V usage is TRBV5-6 and J usage is TRBJ1-2, with D unresolved. The CDR3 contains 13 residues. Germline V lookup: CDR1 SGHDT, CDR2 YYEEEE. The V gene lost 1 base and the J gene lost 8 bases, with 12 bases spanning the gap. This CDR3 reads CASSLQGFRGYTF. The CDR3 DNA reads TGTGCCAGCAGCTTGCAAGGATTCCGGGGCTACACCTTC.

The V call is TRBV19, the J call TRBJ1-1, with TRBD1 matching over 8 bases. The CDR3 sequence is 14 residues long. The V gene end was trimmed by 4 bases and the J gene end by 5 bases; junction bases not matched to a gene: 6. In germline, CDR1 is LNHDA, CDR2 SQIVND (reference sequence). CDR3 in amino acids: CASSTRTGPTEAFF. DNA for the CDR3: TGTGCCAGTAGTACCCGGACAGGGCCGACTGAAGCTTTCTTT.

The chain employs TRBV7-8 and TRBJ2-2; D ambiguous. Germline CDR1 is SGHVS and CDR2 is FQNEAQ. Trimming took off 2 bases at V and 6 bases at J, with 16 bases between the two ends. CDR3 size: 16 residues. The CDR3 sequence: CASSLNPGRFSGELFF. CDR3 in DNA: TGTGCCAGCAGCTTAAATCCGGGCCGGTTTTCCGGGGAGCTGTTTTTT.

V usage is TRBV11-1 and J usage is TRBJ2-7, with D unresolved. The CDR3 contains 12 residues. Deletions cut 2 bases from V and 3 bases from J, with 5 bases between. Germline V gene lookup returns CDR1 SGHAT and CDR2 FQDESV (reference sequence). The CDR3 nucleotides are TGTGCCAGCAGCTTACCGGGCTACGAGCAGTACTTC. Translating it yields CASSLPGYEQYF.

The rearrangement joins TRBV10-2 to TRBJ2-1; 9 bases are a match to TRBD1. The CDR3 has 15 residues. Germline CDR1 is WSHSY and CDR2 is SAAADI. The V gene end was trimmed by 8 bases and the J gene end by 7 bases; junction bases not matched to a gene: 12. CDR3 region: CASCPTGQGWNEQFF. CDR3 sequence (DNA): TGCGCCAGCTGCCCAACGGGACAGGGTTGGAATGAGCAGTTCTTC.

V gene TRBV19 combines with J gene TRBJ2-1; D perhaps matches TRBD2 (7 bases). Trimming took off 5 bases at V and 2 bases at J, with 13 bases between the two ends. CDR1 and CDR2 from the germline V gene are LNHDA and SQIVND (reference sequence). The CDR3 covers 15 residues. The CDR3 DNA reads as TGTGCCAGTAGTTCTGAAGGGGGGGCCTACAATGAGCAGTTCTTC. It codes for CASSSEGGAYNEQFF.

The chain uses TRBV6-4 and TRBJ2-3, with 11 bases aligning to TRBD2. Trimming removed 5 bases from V and 2 bases from J; junction bases left unmatched: 3. The CDR3 is made up of 15 amino acids. Germline values: CDR1 MRHNA, CDR2 SNTAGT. The CDR3 DNA reads as TGTGCCAGCAGTCCACTAGCGGGGGTCACAGATACGCAGTATTTT. Protein: CASSPLAGVTDTQYF.

V gene TRBV19 combines with J gene TRBJ1-3, with TRBD1 matching 7 bases. The V gene end was trimmed by 7 bases and the J gene end by 1 base; junction bases not matched to a gene: 7. Looked up from germline, CDR1 is LNHDA and CDR2 is SQIVND (reference sequence). This CDR3 contains 15 residues. CDR3 sequence (DNA): TGTGCCAGTACCTTCGGGACAGATTCTGGAAACACCATATATTTT. This encodes CASTFGTDSGNTIYF.

This chain connects TRBV14 to TRBJ1-3; 7 nucleotides align to TRBD1. After removal of 6 bases from V and 0 bases from J, the junction contained 8 bases not matched to a gene. Per germline, CDR1 SGHDN and CDR2 FVKESK. This CDR3 has 16 residues. The CDR3 sequence: CASRPRQGYSGNTIYF. CDR3 nucleotide sequence: TGTGCCAGCAGGCCCCGACAGGGTTACTCTGGAAACACCATATATTTT.

V usage is TRBV10-3 and J usage is TRBJ1-6; tentative D call: TRBD1 (6 bases). V gave up 3 bases and J gave up 7 bases, with 10 bases separating them. The CDR3 spans 14 residues. Germline CDR1 is ENHRY and CDR2 is SYGVKD. This chain's CDR3 is CAISDSGVNSPLHF. In DNA form, the CDR3 reads TGTGCCATCAGTGATTCAGGGGTAAATTCACCCCTCCACTTT.

The V call is TRBV4-3, the J call TRBJ2-5; tentatively, D is TRBD2 (6 bases). V lost 1 base to trimming and J lost 5 bases, with 8 bases between them. This CDR3 is built from 13 residues. Looked up from germline, CDR1 is LGHNA and CDR2 is YSLEER. CDR3 amino acids: CASSQGRAETQYF. Written as DNA, the CDR3 is TGCGCCAGCAGCCAAGGGAGGGCGGAGACCCAGTACTTC.

The J gene is TRBJ2-3, the V gene TRBV6-1; 14 nucleotides match TRBD2. With 4 bases clipped from V and 1 base from J, the junction kept 7 bases outside the gene matches. This CDR3 spans 18 amino acids. Germline V gene data show CDR1 as MNHNS and CDR2 as SASEGT. The CDR3 loop reads CASSAGLAGAYRTDTQYF. For the CDR3, the DNA is TGTGCCAGCAGTGCGGGACTAGCGGGGGCCTACCGCACAGATACGCAGTATTTT.